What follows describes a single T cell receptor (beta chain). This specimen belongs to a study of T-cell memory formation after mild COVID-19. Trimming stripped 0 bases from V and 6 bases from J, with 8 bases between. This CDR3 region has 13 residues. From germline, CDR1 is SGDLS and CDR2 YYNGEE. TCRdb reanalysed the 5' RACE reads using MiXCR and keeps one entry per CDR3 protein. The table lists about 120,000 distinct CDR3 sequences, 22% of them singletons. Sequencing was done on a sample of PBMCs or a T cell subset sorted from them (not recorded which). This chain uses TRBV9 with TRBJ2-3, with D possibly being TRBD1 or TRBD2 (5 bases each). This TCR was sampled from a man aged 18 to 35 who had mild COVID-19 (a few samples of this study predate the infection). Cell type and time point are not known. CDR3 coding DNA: TGTGCCAGCAGCGTAGAGGGGACCGATACGCAGTATTTT. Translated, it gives CASSVEGTDTQYF.